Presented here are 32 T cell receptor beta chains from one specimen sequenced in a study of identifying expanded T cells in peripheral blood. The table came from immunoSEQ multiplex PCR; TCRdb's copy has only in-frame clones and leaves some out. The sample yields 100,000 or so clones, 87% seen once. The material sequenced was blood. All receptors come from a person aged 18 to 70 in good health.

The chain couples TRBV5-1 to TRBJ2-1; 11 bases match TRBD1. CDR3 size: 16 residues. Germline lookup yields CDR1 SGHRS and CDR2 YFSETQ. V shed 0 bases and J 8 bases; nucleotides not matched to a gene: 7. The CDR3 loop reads CASSLVVGTGGHEQFF. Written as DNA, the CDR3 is TGCGCCAGCAGCTTGGTAGTGGGGACAGGGGGGCATGAGCAGTTCTTC.

The CDR3 region is CASSDISYNSPLHF. The CDR3 coding sequence is TGTGCCAGCAGCGACATCTCCTATAATTCACCCCTCCACTTT. This chain joins TRBV7-2 and TRBJ1-6; D gene ambiguous. Germline CDR1 is SGHTA and CDR2 is FQGNSA. V was cut by 5 bases and J by 0 bases, with 5 bases left in between. This CDR3 has 14 residues.

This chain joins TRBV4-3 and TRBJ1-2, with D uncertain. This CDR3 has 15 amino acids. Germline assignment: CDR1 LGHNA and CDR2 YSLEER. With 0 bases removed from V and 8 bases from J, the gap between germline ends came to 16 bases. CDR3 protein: CASSQDIIGLWGYTF. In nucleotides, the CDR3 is TGCGCCAGCAGCCAAGATATTATCGGGCTTTGGGGCTACACCTTC.

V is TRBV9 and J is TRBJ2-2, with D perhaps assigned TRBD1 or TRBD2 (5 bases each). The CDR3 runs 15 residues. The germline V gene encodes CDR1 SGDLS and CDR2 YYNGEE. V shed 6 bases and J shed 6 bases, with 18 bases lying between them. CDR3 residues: CASTEHVGAPGELFF. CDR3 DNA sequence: TGTGCCAGCACCGAGCATGTCGGGGCCCCCGGGGAGCTGTTTTTT.

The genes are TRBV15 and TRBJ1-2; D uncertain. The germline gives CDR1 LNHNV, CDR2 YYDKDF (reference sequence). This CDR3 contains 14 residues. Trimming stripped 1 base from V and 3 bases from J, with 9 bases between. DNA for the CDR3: TGTGCCACCAGCAGAGGTGTCTCAGACTATGGCTACACCTTC. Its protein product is CATSRGVSDYGYTF.

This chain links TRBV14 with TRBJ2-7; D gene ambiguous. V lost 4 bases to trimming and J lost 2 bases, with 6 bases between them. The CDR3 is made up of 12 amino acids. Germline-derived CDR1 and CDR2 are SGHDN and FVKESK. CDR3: CASSLDAYEQYF. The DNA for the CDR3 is TGTGCCAGCAGCCTCGATGCCTACGAGCAGTACTTC. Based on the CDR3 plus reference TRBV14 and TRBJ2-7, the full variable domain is EAGVTQFPSHSVIEKGQTVTLRCDPISGHDNLYWYRRVMGKEIKFLLHFVKESKQDESGMPNNRFLAERTGGTYSTLKVQPAELEDSGVYFCASSLDAYEQYFGPGTRLTVT.

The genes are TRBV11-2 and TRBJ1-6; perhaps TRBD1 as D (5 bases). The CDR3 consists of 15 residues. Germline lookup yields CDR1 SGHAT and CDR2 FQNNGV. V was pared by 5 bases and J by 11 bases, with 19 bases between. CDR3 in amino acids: CASSPPGPERTPLHF. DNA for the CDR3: TGTGCCAGCAGCCCTCCAGGGCCGGAACGGACACCCCTCCACTTT.

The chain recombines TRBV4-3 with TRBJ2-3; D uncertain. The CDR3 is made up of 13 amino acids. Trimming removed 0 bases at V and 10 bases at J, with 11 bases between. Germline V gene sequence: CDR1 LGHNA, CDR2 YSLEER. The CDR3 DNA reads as TGCGCCAGCAGCCAAGATAGGATAAGGTCGCAGTATTTT. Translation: CASSQDRIRSQYF.

The CDR3 protein is CASSPGQVLRETQYF. The CDR3 DNA reads TGTGCCAGCAGCCCGGGACAGGTCCTTAGAGAGACCCAGTACTTC. The V and J genes are TRBV5-4 and TRBJ2-5; 8 nucleotides match TRBD1. Germline lookup yields CDR1 SGHNT and CDR2 YYREEE (reference sequence). The junction had 9 bases not matched to a gene; V was cut back by 4 bases and J by 4 bases. This CDR3 is built from 15 residues.

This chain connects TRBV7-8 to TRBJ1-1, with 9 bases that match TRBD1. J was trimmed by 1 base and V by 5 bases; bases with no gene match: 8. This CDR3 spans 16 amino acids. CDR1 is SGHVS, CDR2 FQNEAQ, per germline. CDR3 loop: CASSARDRGSNTEAFF. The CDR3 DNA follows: TGTGCCAGCAGCGCACGAGACAGGGGGTCGAACACTGAAGCTTTCTTT.

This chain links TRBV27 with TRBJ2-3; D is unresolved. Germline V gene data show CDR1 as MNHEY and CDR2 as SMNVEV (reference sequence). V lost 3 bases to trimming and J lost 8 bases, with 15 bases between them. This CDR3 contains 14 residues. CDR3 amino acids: CASSFNRYASTQYF. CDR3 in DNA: TGTGCCAGCAGTTTCAATCGGTACGCCAGTACGCAGTATTTT.

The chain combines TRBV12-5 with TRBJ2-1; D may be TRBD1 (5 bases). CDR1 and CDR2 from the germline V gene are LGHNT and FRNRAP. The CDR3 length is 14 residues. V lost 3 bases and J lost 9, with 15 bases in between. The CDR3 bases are TGTGCTAGTGGTTTAACTTCACAGGTCACTGAGCAGTTCTTC. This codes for CASGLTSQVTEQFF.

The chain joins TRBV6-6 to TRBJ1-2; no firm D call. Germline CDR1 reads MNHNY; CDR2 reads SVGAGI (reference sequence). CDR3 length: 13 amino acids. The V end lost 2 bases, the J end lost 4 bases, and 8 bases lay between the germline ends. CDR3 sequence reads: CASSYPAGYGYTF. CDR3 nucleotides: TGTGCCAGCAGTTACCCGGCTGGCTATGGCTACACCTTC.

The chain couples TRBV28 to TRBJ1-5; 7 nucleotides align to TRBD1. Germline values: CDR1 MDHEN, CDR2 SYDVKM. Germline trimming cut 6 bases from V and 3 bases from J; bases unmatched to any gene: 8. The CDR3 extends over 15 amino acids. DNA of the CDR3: TGTGCCAGCAGATCAGCGGGACAGATCAATCAGCCCCAGCATTTT. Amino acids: CASRSAGQINQPQHF.

DNA for the CDR3: TGTGCCAGCAGTTTAGGACAGAGTCCTGGCTACACCTTC. This sequence encodes CASSLGQSPGYTF. The chain joins TRBV28 to TRBJ1-2, with TRBD1 as a possible D gene (6 bases). The V gene lost 2 bases and the J gene lost 7 bases, with 11 bases spanning the gap. The CDR3 spans 13 residues. The germline CDR1 and CDR2 sequences are MDHEN and SYDVKM.

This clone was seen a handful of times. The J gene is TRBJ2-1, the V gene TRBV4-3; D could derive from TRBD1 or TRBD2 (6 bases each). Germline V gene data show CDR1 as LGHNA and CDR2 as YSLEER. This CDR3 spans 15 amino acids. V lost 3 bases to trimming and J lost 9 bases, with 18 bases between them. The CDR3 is CASSQAGGAISEQFF. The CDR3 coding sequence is TGCGCCAGCAGCCAGGCCGGGGGCGCGATAAGTGAGCAGTTCTTC.

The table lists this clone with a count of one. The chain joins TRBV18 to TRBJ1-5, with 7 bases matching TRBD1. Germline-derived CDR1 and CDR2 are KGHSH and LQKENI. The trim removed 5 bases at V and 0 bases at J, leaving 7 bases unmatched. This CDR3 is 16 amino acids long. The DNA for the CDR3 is TGTGCCAGCTCAGACCAGGGACAGTATAGCAATCAGCCCCAGCATTTT. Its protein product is CASSDQGQYSNQPQHF.

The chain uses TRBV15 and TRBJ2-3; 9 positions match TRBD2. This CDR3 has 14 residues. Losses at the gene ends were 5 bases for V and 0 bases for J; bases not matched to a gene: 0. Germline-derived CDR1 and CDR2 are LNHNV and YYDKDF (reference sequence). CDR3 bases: TGTGCCACCAGCCTAGCGGGGAGCACAGATACGCAGTATTTT. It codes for CATSLAGSTDTQYF.

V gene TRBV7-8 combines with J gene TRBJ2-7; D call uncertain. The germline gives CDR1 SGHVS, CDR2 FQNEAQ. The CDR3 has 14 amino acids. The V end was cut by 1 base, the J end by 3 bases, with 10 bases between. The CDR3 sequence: CASSLVGQGYEQYF. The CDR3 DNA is TGTGCCAGCAGCTTAGTTGGTCAAGGCTACGAGCAGTACTTC.

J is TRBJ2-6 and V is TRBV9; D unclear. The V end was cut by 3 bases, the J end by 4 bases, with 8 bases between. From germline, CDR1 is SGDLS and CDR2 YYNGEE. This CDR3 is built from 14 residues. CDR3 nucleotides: TGTGCCAGCAGCGCCGAAGTCGGGGCCAACGTCCTGACTTTC. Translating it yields CASSAEVGANVLTF.

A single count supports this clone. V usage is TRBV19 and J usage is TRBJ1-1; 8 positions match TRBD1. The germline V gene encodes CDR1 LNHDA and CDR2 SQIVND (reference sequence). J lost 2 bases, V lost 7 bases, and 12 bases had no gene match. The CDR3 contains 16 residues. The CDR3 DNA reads TGTGCCAGTATTCCTGGGGCCGGACAGGGAAACACTGAAGCTTTCTTT. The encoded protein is CASIPGAGQGNTEAFF.

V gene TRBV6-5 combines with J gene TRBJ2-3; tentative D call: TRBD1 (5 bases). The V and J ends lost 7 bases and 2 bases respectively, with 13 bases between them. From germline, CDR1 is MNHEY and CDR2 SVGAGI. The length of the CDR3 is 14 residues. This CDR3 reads CASTSDGATDTQYF. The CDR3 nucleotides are TGTGCCAGCACGTCGGATGGGGCCACAGATACGCAGTATTTT.

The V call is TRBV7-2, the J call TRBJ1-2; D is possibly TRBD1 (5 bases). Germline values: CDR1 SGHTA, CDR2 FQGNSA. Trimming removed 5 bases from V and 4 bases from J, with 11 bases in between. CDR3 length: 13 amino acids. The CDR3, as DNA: TGTGCCAGCAGCGTAGGGGCGGGCTATGGCTACACCTTC. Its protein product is CASSVGAGYGYTF. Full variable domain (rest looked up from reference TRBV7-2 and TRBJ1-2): GAGVSQSPSNKVTEKGKDVELRCDPISGHTALYWYRQSLGQGLEFLIYFQGNSAPDKSGLPSDRFSAERTGGSVSTLTIQRTQQEDSAVYLCASSVGAGYGYTFGSGTRLTVV.

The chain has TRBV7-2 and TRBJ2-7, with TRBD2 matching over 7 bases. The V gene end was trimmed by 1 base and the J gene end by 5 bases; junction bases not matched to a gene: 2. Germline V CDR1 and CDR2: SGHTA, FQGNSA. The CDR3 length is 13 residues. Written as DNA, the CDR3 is TGTGCCAGCAGCTTAGGAACTAGCGACGAGCAGTACTTC. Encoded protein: CASSLGTSDEQYF. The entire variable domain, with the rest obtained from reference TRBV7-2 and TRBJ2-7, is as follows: GAGVSQSPSNKVTEKGKDVELRCDPISGHTALYWYRQSLGQGLEFLIYFQGNSAPDKSGLPSDRFSAERTGGSVSTLTIQRTQQEDSAVYLCASSLGTSDEQYFGPGTRLTVT.

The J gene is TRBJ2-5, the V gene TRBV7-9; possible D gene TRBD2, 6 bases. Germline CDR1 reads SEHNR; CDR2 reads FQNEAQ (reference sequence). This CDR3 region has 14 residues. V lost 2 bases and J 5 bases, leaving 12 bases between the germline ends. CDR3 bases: TGTGCCAGCAGCTTATACCCAGGAGGGGAGACCCAGTACTTC. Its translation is CASSLYPGGETQYF.

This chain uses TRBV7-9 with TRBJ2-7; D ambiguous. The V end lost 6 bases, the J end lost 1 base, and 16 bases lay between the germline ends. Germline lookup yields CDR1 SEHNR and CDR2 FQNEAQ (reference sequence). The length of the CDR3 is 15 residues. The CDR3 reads CASSSSHTGSYEQYF. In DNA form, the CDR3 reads TGTGCCAGCAGTTCCAGCCATACCGGGTCCTACGAGCAGTACTTC.

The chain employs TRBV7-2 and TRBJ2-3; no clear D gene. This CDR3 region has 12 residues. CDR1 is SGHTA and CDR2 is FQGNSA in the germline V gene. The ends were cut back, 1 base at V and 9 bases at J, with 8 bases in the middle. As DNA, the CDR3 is TGTGCCAGCAGCTTAGAGACGAGGACGCAGTATTTT. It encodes CASSLETRTQYF.

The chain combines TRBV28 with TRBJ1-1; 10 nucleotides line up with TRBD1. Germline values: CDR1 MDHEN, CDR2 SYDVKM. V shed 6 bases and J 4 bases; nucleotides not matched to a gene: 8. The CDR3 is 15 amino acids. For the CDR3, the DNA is TGTGCCAGCAGCCCCAGGACAGGGGGGCCCACTGAAGCTTTCTTT. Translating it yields CASSPRTGGPTEAFF.

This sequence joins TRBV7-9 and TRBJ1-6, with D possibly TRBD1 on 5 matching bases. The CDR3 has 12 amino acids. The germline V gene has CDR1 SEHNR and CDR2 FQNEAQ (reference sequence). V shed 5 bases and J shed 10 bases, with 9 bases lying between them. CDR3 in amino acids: CASSMGQSPLHF. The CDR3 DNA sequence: TGTGCCAGCAGCATGGGGCAGTCACCCCTCCACTTT.

In DNA, the CDR3 is TGTGCCAGCAGTTTATCCCCAGGGAACTACGAGCAGTACTTC. It encodes CASSLSPGNYEQYF. This chain links TRBV27 with TRBJ2-7; possibly TRBD1 for D (5 bases). CDR1 and CDR2 (germline): MNHEY, SMNVEV (reference sequence). V was cut by 0 bases and J by 3 bases, with 9 bases left in between. The CDR3 is made up of 14 amino acids.

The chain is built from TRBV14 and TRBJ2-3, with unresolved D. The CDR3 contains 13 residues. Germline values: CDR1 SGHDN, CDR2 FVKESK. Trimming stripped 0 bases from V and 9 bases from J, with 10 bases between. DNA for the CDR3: TGTGCCAGCAGCCAAGATTTATCCCAAACGCAGTATTTT. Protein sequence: CASSQDLSQTQYF.

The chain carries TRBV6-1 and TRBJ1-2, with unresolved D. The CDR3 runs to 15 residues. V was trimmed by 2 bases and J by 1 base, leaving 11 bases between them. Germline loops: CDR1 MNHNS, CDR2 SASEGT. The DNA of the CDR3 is TGTGCCAGCAGTGAAACCCCGAACAGTAACTATGGCTACACCTTC. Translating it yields CASSETPNSNYGYTF.